In its sample, the clone carrying this T cell receptor beta chain was seen many times. This record belongs to a study of regulatory T cells in long-lasting Graves disease. The CDR3 totals 15 residues. The germline gives CDR1 SGHTA, CDR2 FQGNSA. V lost 4 bases, J lost 2 bases, and 14 bases lay in between. Building of the TCR beta libraries involved iRepertoire HTBI primers and Arm-PCR of CDR3 regions. Each CDR3 protein gets one entry after TCRdb re-called the multiplex PCR reads with MiXCR. The sample shows just over 600,000 distinct CDR3 sequences, roughly 15% of them seen only once. This sample's time point: newly diagnosed GD, antithyroid drugs for less than 3 months. Extracted PBMC RNA gave rise to the TCR library. These data were also reused for a study on T cells in Graves' hyperthyroidism and ophthalmopathy.

This receptor was taken from a woman aged 25 to 39 with Graves disease. The specimen comprised peripheral blood mononuclear cells (PBMCs), sampled at new diagnosis, from a patient treated with antithyroid drugs. The rearrangement links TRBV7-2 to TRBJ2-5; D tentatively fits TRBD1 or TRBD2 (5 bases each). The CDR3 bases are TGTGCCAGCAGCTCCACCGGGACCAAGCAAGAGACCCAGTACTTC. Translating it yields CASSSTGTKQETQYF.